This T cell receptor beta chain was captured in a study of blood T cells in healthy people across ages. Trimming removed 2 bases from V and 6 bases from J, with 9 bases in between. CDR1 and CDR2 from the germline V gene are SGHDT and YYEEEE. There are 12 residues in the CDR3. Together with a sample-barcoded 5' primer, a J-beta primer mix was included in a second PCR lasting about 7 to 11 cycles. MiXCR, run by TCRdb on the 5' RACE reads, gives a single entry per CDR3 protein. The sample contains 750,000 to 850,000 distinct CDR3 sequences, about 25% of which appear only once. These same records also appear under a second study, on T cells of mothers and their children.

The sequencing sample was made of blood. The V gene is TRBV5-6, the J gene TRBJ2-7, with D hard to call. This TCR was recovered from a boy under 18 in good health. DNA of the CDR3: TGTGCCAGCAGCTTTTTAGGCCCCGAGCAGTACTTC. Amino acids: CASSFLGPEQYF.